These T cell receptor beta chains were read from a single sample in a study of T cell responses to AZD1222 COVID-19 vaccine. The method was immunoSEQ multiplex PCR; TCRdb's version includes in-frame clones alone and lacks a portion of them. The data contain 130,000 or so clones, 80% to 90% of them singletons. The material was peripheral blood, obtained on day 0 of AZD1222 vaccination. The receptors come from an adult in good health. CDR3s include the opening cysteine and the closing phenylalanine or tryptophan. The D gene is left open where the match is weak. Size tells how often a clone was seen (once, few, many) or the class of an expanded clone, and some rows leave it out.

CDR3 protein: CASSHQTGGRTEAFF
CDR3 DNA: TGTGCCAGCAGTCACCAGACAGGGGGCCGAACTGAAGCTTTCTTT
CDR3 length: 15
D gene: TRBD1
V gene: TRBV5-4
clone size: -
J gene: TRBJ1-1

CDR3 protein: CASSPPRRQGISYEQYF
CDR3 DNA: TGTGCCAGCAGCCCACCCCGTAGACAGGGGATCTCCTACGAGCAGTACTTC
CDR3 length: 17
D gene: TRBD1
V gene: TRBV7-4
clone size: -
J gene: TRBJ2-7

CDR3 protein: CASTSGWGGNNEQFF
CDR3 DNA: TGTGCCAGCACCTCGGGGTGGGGGGGTAACAATGAGCAGTTCTTC
CDR3 length: 15
D gene: TRBD2
V gene: TRBV3-1/TRBV3-2
clone size: -
J gene: TRBJ2-1

CDR3 protein: CASSQGLASDTQYF
CDR3 DNA: TGTGCTAGCAGCCAGGGACTAGCGTCAGATACGCAGTATTTT
CDR3 length: 14
D gene: TRBD2
V gene: TRBV7-7
clone size: -
J gene: TRBJ2-3

CDR3 protein: CASSLEQGYYGYTF
CDR3 DNA: TGTGCCAGCAGCTTAGAACAGGGTTACTATGGCTACACCTTC
CDR3 length: 14
D gene: -
V gene: TRBV11-3
clone size: -
J gene: TRBJ1-2

CDR3 protein: CASRGTQGRDTEAFF
CDR3 DNA: TGTGCCAGCAGAGGGACTCAGGGGAGGGACACTGAAGCTTTCTTT
CDR3 length: 15
D gene: -
V gene: TRBV6-5
clone size: -
J gene: TRBJ1-1

CDR3 protein: CASAAGQGLGALSEQYF
CDR3 DNA: TGTGCCAGTGCAGCGGGACAGGGATTAGGGGCCCTCTCGGAGCAGTACTTC
CDR3 length: 17
D gene: TRBD1
V gene: TRBV19
clone size: -
J gene: TRBJ2-7

CDR3 protein: CASVPTGAYDYGYTF
CDR3 DNA: TGTGCCAGCGTCCCGACAGGGGCTTATGACTATGGCTACACCTTC
CDR3 length: 15
D gene: TRBD1
V gene: TRBV2
clone size: -
J gene: TRBJ1-2

CDR3 protein: CASSPGGNYEQYF
CDR3 DNA: TGTGCCAGCTCACCGGGAGGTAACTACGAGCAGTACTTC
CDR3 length: 13
D gene: -
V gene: TRBV18
clone size: few
J gene: TRBJ2-7

CDR3 protein: CASSTKTDGATEAFF
CDR3 DNA: TGTGCCAGCAGTACTAAGACAGACGGGGCCACTGAAGCTTTCTTT
CDR3 length: 15
D gene: -
V gene: TRBV6-2/TRBV6-3
clone size: -
J gene: TRBJ1-1

CDR3 protein: CATEGGVTDTQYF
CDR3 DNA: TGTGCCACCGAGGGGGGAGTCACAGATACGCAGTATTTT
CDR3 length: 13
D gene: -
V gene: TRBV24-1
clone size: -
J gene: TRBJ2-3

CDR3 protein: CASSYSGQGMETQYF
CDR3 DNA: TGTGCCAGCAGTTACTCGGGACAGGGCATGGAGACCCAGTACTTC
CDR3 length: 15
D gene: TRBD1
V gene: TRBV6-5
clone size: -
J gene: TRBJ2-5

CDR3 protein: CASRTSGSNSYDQYF
CDR3 DNA: TGTGCCAGCAGAACTAGCGGATCGAACTCCTACGATCAGTACTTC
CDR3 length: 15
D gene: TRBD2
V gene: TRBV6-5
clone size: -
J gene: TRBJ2-7

CDR3 protein: CASSLSTEKTDTQYF
CDR3 DNA: TGTGCCAGCAGCTTATCGACTGAAAAAACAGATACGCAGTATTTT
CDR3 length: 15
D gene: -
V gene: TRBV11-3
clone size: -
J gene: TRBJ2-3

CDR3 protein: CSVEIPPGNIDTQYF
CDR3 DNA: TGCAGCGTTGAAATTCCCCCCGGGAACATAGATACGCAGTATTTT
CDR3 length: 15
D gene: -
V gene: TRBV29-1
clone size: -
J gene: TRBJ2-3

CDR3 protein: CASSLGAGANTEAFF
CDR3 DNA: TGCGCCAGCAGCCTGGGGGCGGGCGCGAACACTGAAGCTTTCTTT
CDR3 length: 15
D gene: -
V gene: TRBV5-1
clone size: -
J gene: TRBJ1-1

CDR3 protein: CASSLAVAGVETQYF
CDR3 DNA: TGTGCCAGCAGCTTAGCGGTAGCGGGAGTGGAGACCCAGTACTTC
CDR3 length: 15
D gene: TRBD2
V gene: TRBV11-2
clone size: -
J gene: TRBJ2-5

CDR3 protein: CASSRGTDGGGYTF
CDR3 DNA: TGTGCCAGCAGCCGCGGGACAGACGGCGGTGGCTACACCTTC
CDR3 length: 14
D gene: TRBD1
V gene: TRBV7-9
clone size: -
J gene: TRBJ1-2

CDR3 protein: CSVEGQGLYEQYF
CDR3 DNA: TGCAGCGTTGAAGGGCAGGGGCTCTACGAGCAGTACTTC
CDR3 length: 13
D gene: -
V gene: TRBV29-1
clone size: -
J gene: TRBJ2-7

CDR3 protein: CASSQDGYTGELFF
CDR3 DNA: TGCGCCAGCAGCCAAGATGGGTACACCGGGGAGCTGTTTTTT
CDR3 length: 14
D gene: -
V gene: TRBV4-3
clone size: -
J gene: TRBJ2-2

CDR3 protein: CAISESGSSKLFF
CDR3 DNA: TGTGCCATCAGTGAGTCAGGTAGTAGCAAACTGTTTTTT
CDR3 length: 13
D gene: -
V gene: TRBV10-3
clone size: -
J gene: TRBJ1-4

CDR3 protein: CAWSVWGQLEAFF
CDR3 DNA: TGTGCCTGGAGTGTATGGGGCCAGCTTGAAGCTTTCTTT
CDR3 length: 13
D gene: -
V gene: TRBV30
clone size: -
J gene: TRBJ1-1

CDR3 protein: CASSEGRYEQYF
CDR3 DNA: TGTGCCAGCAGCGAGGGGAGATACGAGCAGTACTTC
CDR3 length: 12
D gene: -
V gene: TRBV7-9
clone size: -
J gene: TRBJ2-7

CDR3 protein: CASSLIPSTDTQYF
CDR3 DNA: TGTGCCAGCAGCTTAATACCTAGCACAGATACGCAGTATTTT
CDR3 length: 14
D gene: -
V gene: TRBV7-2
clone size: -
J gene: TRBJ2-3

CDR3 protein: CASSPRTAGYGYTF
CDR3 DNA: TGTGCCAGCAGCCCTAGGACAGCAGGCTATGGCTACACCTTC
CDR3 length: 14
D gene: -
V gene: TRBV7-2
clone size: -
J gene: TRBJ1-2

CDR3 protein: CASSRTSATYEQYF
CDR3 DNA: TGTGCCAGCTCACGGACTAGCGCTACCTACGAGCAGTACTTC
CDR3 length: 14
D gene: TRBD2
V gene: TRBV18
clone size: once
J gene: TRBJ2-7

CDR3 protein: CASRQPQETQYF
CDR3 DNA: TGTGCCAGCAGACAGCCCCAAGAGACCCAGTACTTC
CDR3 length: 12
D gene: -
V gene: TRBV6-5
clone size: -
J gene: TRBJ2-5

CDR3 protein: CASSYFDRGSYEQYF
CDR3 DNA: TGTGCCAGCAGTTACTTTGACAGGGGGTCCTACGAGCAGTACTTC
CDR3 length: 15
D gene: TRBD1
V gene: TRBV6-2/TRBV6-3
clone size: -
J gene: TRBJ2-7

CDR3 protein: CASSPQPTGRESSYGYTF
CDR3 DNA: TGTGCCAGTAGTCCCCAGCCGACAGGACGGGAGAGTAGCTATGGCTACACCTTC
CDR3 length: 18
D gene: -
V gene: TRBV19
clone size: -
J gene: TRBJ1-2

CDR3 protein: CASKSLAGVSYNEQFF
CDR3 DNA: TGTGCCAGTAAGTCGCTAGCGGGAGTGTCCTACAATGAGCAGTTCTTC
CDR3 length: 16
D gene: TRBD2
V gene: TRBV19
clone size: -
J gene: TRBJ2-1

CDR3 protein: CASKSGGIETQYF
CDR3 DNA: TGTGCCAGCAAGAGCGGGGGGATTGAGACCCAGTACTTC
CDR3 length: 13
D gene: TRBD2
V gene: TRBV6-5
clone size: -
J gene: TRBJ2-5

CDR3 protein: CASSPSGTSVDNEQFF
CDR3 DNA: TGCGCCAGCAGCCCTTCCGGGACTAGCGTTGACAATGAGCAGTTCTTC
CDR3 length: 16
D gene: TRBD2
V gene: TRBV4-1
clone size: -
J gene: TRBJ2-1

CDR3 protein: CASTKGDSVHNEQFF
CDR3 DNA: TGTGCCAGCACCAAGGGGGACAGTGTCCACAATGAGCAGTTCTTC
CDR3 length: 15
D gene: TRBD1
V gene: TRBV6-5
clone size: once
J gene: TRBJ2-1

CDR3 protein: CASEPNRYTEAFF
CDR3 DNA: TGTGCCAGCGAACCTAACAGATACACTGAAGCTTTCTTT
CDR3 length: 13
D gene: -
V gene: TRBV2
clone size: -
J gene: TRBJ1-1

CDR3 protein: CASSFKGDYGYTF
CDR3 DNA: TGTGCCAGCAGCTTTAAGGGTGACTATGGCTACACCTTC
CDR3 length: 13
D gene: -
V gene: TRBV11-2
clone size: once
J gene: TRBJ1-2

CDR3 protein: CASSPSGGWKTQYF
CDR3 DNA: TGTGCCAGCAGTCCTAGCGGGGGGTGGAAGACCCAGTACTTC
CDR3 length: 14
D gene: TRBD2
V gene: TRBV6-5
clone size: -
J gene: TRBJ2-5

CDR3 protein: CASSSPGTGNYGYTF
CDR3 DNA: TGTGCCAGCAGCAGCCCAGGGACAGGGAACTATGGCTACACCTTC
CDR3 length: 15
D gene: TRBD1
V gene: TRBV14
clone size: -
J gene: TRBJ1-2

CDR3 protein: CASSILGNTQYF
CDR3 DNA: TGTGCCAGCAGCATTCTAGGGAATACGCAGTATTTT
CDR3 length: 12
D gene: -
V gene: TRBV5-4
clone size: -
J gene: TRBJ2-3

CDR3 protein: CASSPAGTEKLFF
CDR3 DNA: TGTGCCAGCTCACCCGCAGGAACCGAAAAACTGTTTTTT
CDR3 length: 13
D gene: -
V gene: TRBV18
clone size: once
J gene: TRBJ1-4

CDR3 protein: CASSLGTGTASNQPQHF
CDR3 DNA: TGTGCCAGCAGCTTAGGAACAGGGACGGCTAGCAATCAGCCCCAGCATTTT
CDR3 length: 17
D gene: -
V gene: TRBV11-2
clone size: -
J gene: TRBJ1-5

CDR3 protein: CASSFLAYQPQHF
CDR3 DNA: TGTGCCAGCAGTTTTCTGGCTTATCAGCCCCAGCATTTT
CDR3 length: 13
D gene: -
V gene: TRBV12-3/TRBV12-4
clone size: few
J gene: TRBJ1-5

CDR3 protein: CATSTGTGVGSPLHF
CDR3 DNA: TGTGCCACCAGTACCGGGACAGGGGTTGGTTCACCCCTCCACTTT
CDR3 length: 15
D gene: TRBD1
V gene: TRBV24-1
clone size: -
J gene: TRBJ1-6

CDR3 protein: CASSKYNSPLHF
CDR3 DNA: TGTGCCAGCAGCAAGTATAATTCACCCCTCCACTTT
CDR3 length: 12
D gene: -
V gene: TRBV5-4
clone size: -
J gene: TRBJ1-6

CDR3 protein: CASTLGTGLTDTQYF
CDR3 DNA: TGTGCCAGCACCTTAGGAACAGGCCTCACAGATACGCAGTATTTT
CDR3 length: 15
D gene: -
V gene: TRBV27
clone size: -
J gene: TRBJ2-3

CDR3 protein: CASSPYIEVGTGDEQYF
CDR3 DNA: TGTGCCAGCTCACCTTATATAGAAGTGGGGACAGGGGACGAGCAGTACTTC
CDR3 length: 17
D gene: TRBD1
V gene: TRBV18
clone size: -
J gene: TRBJ2-7

CDR3 protein: CASSVAGETQYF
CDR3 DNA: TGTGCCAGCAGCGTAGCTGGAGAGACCCAGTACTTC
CDR3 length: 12
D gene: -
V gene: TRBV9
clone size: -
J gene: TRBJ2-5

CDR3 protein: CATSDSADQKAEAFF
CDR3 DNA: TGTGCCACCAGTGATTCCGCTGACCAGAAGGCTGAAGCTTTCTTT
CDR3 length: 15
D gene: -
V gene: TRBV24-1
clone size: -
J gene: TRBJ1-1

CDR3 protein: CATSDPGRTVKDEQFF
CDR3 DNA: TGTGCCACCAGTGACCCCGGACGGACGGTAAAGGATGAGCAGTTCTTC
CDR3 length: 16
D gene: -
V gene: TRBV24-1
clone size: -
J gene: TRBJ2-1

CDR3 protein: CASSEYGTGAEDTQYF
CDR3 DNA: TGTGCCAGCAGTGAATACGGGACAGGGGCGGAAGATACGCAGTATTTT
CDR3 length: 16
D gene: TRBD1
V gene: TRBV25-1
clone size: -
J gene: TRBJ2-3

CDR3 protein: CASSQDFLQGAYYGYTF
CDR3 DNA: TGCGCCAGCAGCCAAGATTTTTTACAGGGGGCGTACTATGGCTACACCTTC
CDR3 length: 17
D gene: TRBD1
V gene: TRBV4-1
clone size: -
J gene: TRBJ1-2

CDR3 protein: CASSGRLAGVPYEQYF
CDR3 DNA: TGTGCCAGCAGCGGGCGGTTAGCGGGGGTCCCCTACGAGCAGTACTTC
CDR3 length: 16
D gene: TRBD2
V gene: TRBV3-1/TRBV3-2
clone size: -
J gene: TRBJ2-7

CDR3 protein: CASSVLAGDFNEQFF
CDR3 DNA: TGTGCCAGCAGCGTCCTAGCGGGAGACTTCAATGAGCAGTTCTTC
CDR3 length: 15
D gene: TRBD2
V gene: TRBV9
clone size: -
J gene: TRBJ2-1

CDR3 protein: CSALPYGNTIYF
CDR3 DNA: TGCAGCGCCCTACCTTACGGAAACACCATATATTTT
CDR3 length: 12
D gene: -
V gene: TRBV29-1
clone size: -
J gene: TRBJ1-3

CDR3 protein: CASSLRQDNSPLHF
CDR3 DNA: TGTGCCAGCAGTTTAAGACAAGATAATTCACCCCTCCACTTT
CDR3 length: 14
D gene: -
V gene: TRBV28
clone size: -
J gene: TRBJ1-6

CDR3 protein: CASSLSTTAGNTIYF
CDR3 DNA: TGCGCCAGCAGCTTGTCCACGACGGCTGGAAACACCATATATTTT
CDR3 length: 15
D gene: -
V gene: TRBV5-1
clone size: -
J gene: TRBJ1-3

CDR3 protein: CASSYSAVTAYEQYF
CDR3 DNA: TGTGCCAGCAGTTACTCGGCGGTAACGGCCTACGAGCAGTACTTC
CDR3 length: 15
D gene: -
V gene: TRBV6-5
clone size: -
J gene: TRBJ2-7

CDR3 protein: CASSPQQATDTQYF
CDR3 DNA: TGTGCCAGCAGCCCTCAGCAGGCCACAGATACGCAGTATTTT
CDR3 length: 14
D gene: -
V gene: TRBV7-3
clone size: -
J gene: TRBJ2-3

CDR3 protein: CASSPTSGRAASTGELFF
CDR3 DNA: TGTGCCAGCTCACCGACTAGCGGGAGGGCCGCGAGCACCGGGGAGCTGTTTTTT
CDR3 length: 18
D gene: TRBD2
V gene: TRBV18
clone size: once
J gene: TRBJ2-2

CDR3 protein: CASMRTGYGETQYF
CDR3 DNA: TGTGCCAGTATGAGGACAGGGTATGGGGAGACCCAGTACTTC
CDR3 length: 14
D gene: TRBD1
V gene: TRBV19
clone size: -
J gene: TRBJ2-5